This T cell receptor (beta chain) was identified during a study of blood T cell repertoires in COVID-19. About the research overall: Both acute and convalescent COVID-19 samples were obtained from the United States, Italy and Spain. T cells, B-cell-depleted T cells, or PBMCs supplied cDNA or gDNA.

Authors' analysis steps: Reference gene primer amplification gave nucleated cell count estimates. Assay used: immunoSEQ multiplex PCR; TCRdb lists only in-frame clones, some missing. From that table come the V and J calls and clone size; the DNA was used to work out D and trimming. This table holds around 150,000 clones, 92% found once. The CDR3 extends over 15 amino acids. From germline, CDR1 is SGHTA and CDR2 FQGNSA. V shed 2 bases, J shed 3 bases, and the junction held 7 bases outside the gene matches. This TCR was sampled from a man younger than 40 with COVID-19, enrolled during active disease. Sequencing was done on a sample of peripheral blood. V and J are TRBV7-2 and TRBJ2-7; 7 nucleotides match TRBD1. The CDR3 loop reads CASSLSRDRFYEQYF. The CDR3 bases are TGTGCCAGCAGCTTAAGCCGGGACAGATTCTACGAGCAGTACTTC.